This T cell receptor beta chain comes out of a study of T cell responses to AZD1222 COVID-19 vaccine (dated by TCRdb to about 2021). In terms of the full investigation: A total of 230 to 250 trial participants underwent TCR sequencing, of whom nearly 210 had received two doses of AZD1222 and approximately 25 had received two doses of the MenACWY control vaccine. Enrollment into the trials was organized by age into subgroups of 18-55, 56-69 and 70-plus years, and those subgroups contained about 160, 30 and 59 TCR-sequenced participants, respectively. What the work shows at the level of the full study, not this receptor alone: Nearly half of unique spike-specific TCRs reportedly recognized epitopes outside regions mutated in the B.1.351 and B.1.1.7 variants. Spike-specific TCR breadth and depth rose significantly after two AZD1222 doses compared with day 0 and with MenACWY recipients. Because no day 14 peak-response samples were available, the repertoires could be characterized only after the peak T cell response. Participants were mostly white British and included more females than males, and it was suggested by the authors that clonal diversity may have been underestimated. The vaccine-associated CD4 TCRs covered the entire spike protein, and the dominant responses fell in regions 160-218 and 743-854. Conclusions about previously exposed vaccinees are limited because only six or seven AZD1222 recipients were SARS-CoV-2 seropositive at baseline. The 56-69-year group was small, and its depth increase did not reach significance, likely because of low power.

The CDR3 regions of human TCRbeta chains were analyzed by immunosequencing. Per the original workflow: TCRs in the repertoires were compared against a reference library of SARS-CoV-2-specific TCRs that had been generated with the MIRA antigen-specificity platform. Breadth was defined as the fraction of unique TCRs that were SARS-CoV-2-associated, and depth was defined as the fraction of total T cells that were SARS-CoV-2-associated. Each spike-specific TCR was assigned to its reactive spike region and to a CD4 or CD8 class using the MIRA data. Log10-transformed breadth and depth values were compared by one-way ANOVA with Sidak's multiple comparisons tests. The source is immuneACCESS, and TCRdb retained only in-frame sequences with V and J called. Part of the clones is not carried over; for the studies checked, unresolved V genes explain less than half of this, and the remainder is unexplained. From that table come the V and J calls and clone size; the DNA was used to work out D and trimming. The sample's table covers over 120,000 clones. The top ten clones comprise around 2.4% of the sample.

The time point label here, explained by the study, means: baseline before first vaccination. Samples from vaccinated people were obtained from the UK trials COV001 and COV002, which included a single-blind randomized controlled phase 2/3 trial of AZD1222 (ChAdOx1 nCoV-19) in healthy adults. For TCRbeta chain sequencing, PBMC samples were collected from trial participants at day 0 and at day 28 after the second dose. On this clone itself: Its antigen is currently not known.

The germline V gene (reference sequence) specifies LNHNV as CDR1 and YYDKDF as CDR2. Counted from cysteine to phenylalanine, this CDR3 has 13 amino acids. Solely the CDR3 DNA is kept, with 39 bases framed from the first base. A distance of 12 bases separates the germline ends of V and J, which lose 0 bases and 12 bases respectively. The clonotype originates from an adult in good health. The sequence joins TRBV15 to TRBJ2-1, with an unclear D gene assignment. Sequenced: peripheral blood. The CDR3 has the sequence CATSRDPGFWQFF. The DNA is TGTGCCACCAGCAGAGACCCCGGGTTCTGGCAGTTCTTC.